Included here is one T cell receptor (beta chain) sequence, with context. Its cognate antigen is unknown. cDNA came from roughly 0.47 to 1 ug RNA primed by random hexamers. TCRdb reprocessed the immunoSEQ multiplex PCR reads with MiXCR, giving one entry per CDR3 protein. This repertoire shows fewer than 90,000 distinct CDR3 sequences, 93% found once; its top ten account for less than 0.55%. The data belong to a study of CD8 T cells in Susac syndrome. Study conclusions and caveats: The greatest CD8+ clonal expansion in Susac occurred in TEMRA cells and in active patients.

The CDR3 extends over 13 amino acids. CDR1 is MGHDK, CDR2 SYGVNS, per germline. Trimming removed 3 bases from V and 7 bases from J, with 12 bases in between. The rearrangement joins TRBV25-1 to TRBJ1-2; unclear D gene. The sequence came from a human donor with Susac syndrome. Sequencing was carried out using CD8+ T cells from PBMCs. The CDR3 DNA sequence: TGTGCCAGCAGTGATGGGGTAGTGGCTGGCTACACCTTC. It is translated as CASSDGVVAGYTF.